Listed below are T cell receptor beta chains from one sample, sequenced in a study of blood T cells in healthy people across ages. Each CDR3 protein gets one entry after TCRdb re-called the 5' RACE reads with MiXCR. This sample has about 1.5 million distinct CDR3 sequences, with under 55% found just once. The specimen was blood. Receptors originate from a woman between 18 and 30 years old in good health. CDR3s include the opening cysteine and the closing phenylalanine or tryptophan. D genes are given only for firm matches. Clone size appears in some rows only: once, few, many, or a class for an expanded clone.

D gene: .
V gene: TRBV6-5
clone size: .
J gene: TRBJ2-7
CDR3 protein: CASSDGVSSYEQYF
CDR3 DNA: TGTGCCAGCAGTGACGGGGTCAGCTCCTACGAGCAGTACTTC

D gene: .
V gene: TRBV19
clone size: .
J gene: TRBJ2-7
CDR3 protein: CASSISAGSSYEQYF
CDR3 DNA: TGTGCCAGTAGTATCAGCGCAGGGAGCTCCTACGAGCAGTACTTC

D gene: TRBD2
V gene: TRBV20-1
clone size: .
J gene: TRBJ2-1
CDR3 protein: CSARDDLAGGYNEQFF
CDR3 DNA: TGCAGTGCTAGAGATGATCTCGCGGGAGGCTACAATGAGCAGTTCTTC

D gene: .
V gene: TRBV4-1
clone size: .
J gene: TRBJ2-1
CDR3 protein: CASSVNRAEQFF
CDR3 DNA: TGCGCCAGCAGCGTAAACCGGGCGGAGCAGTTCTTC

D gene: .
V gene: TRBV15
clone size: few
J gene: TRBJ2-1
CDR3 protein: CATRWAVLGGEQFF
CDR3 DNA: TGTGCCACCAGATGGGCAGTCTTAGGGGGGGAGCAGTTCTTC

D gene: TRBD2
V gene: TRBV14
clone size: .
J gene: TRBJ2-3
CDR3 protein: CASSPWTSGVSTDTQYF
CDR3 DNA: TGTGCCAGCAGCCCTTGGACTAGCGGGGTGAGCACAGATACGCAGTATTTT

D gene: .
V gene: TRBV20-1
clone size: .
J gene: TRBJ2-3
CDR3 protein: CSASPSITDTQYF
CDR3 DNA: TGCAGTGCTAGTCCCAGCATCACAGATACGCAGTATTTT

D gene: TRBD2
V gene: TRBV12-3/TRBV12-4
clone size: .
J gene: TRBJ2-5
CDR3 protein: CASSQKSGSQETQYF
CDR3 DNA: TGTGCCAGCAGTCAAAAAAGCGGGAGCCAAGAGACCCAGTACTTC

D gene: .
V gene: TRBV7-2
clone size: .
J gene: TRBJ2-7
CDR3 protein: CASSFTSTWRSEQYF
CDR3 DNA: TGTGCCAGCAGCTTTACTTCGACATGGCGAAGCGAGCAGTACTTC

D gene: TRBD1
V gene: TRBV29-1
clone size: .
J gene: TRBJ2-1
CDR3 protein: CSVHTGTDYNEQFF
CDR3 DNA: TGCAGCGTCCATACCGGGACAGATTACAATGAGCAGTTCTTC

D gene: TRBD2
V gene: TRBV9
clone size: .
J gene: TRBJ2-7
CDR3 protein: CASSVGLAGGHSVQYF
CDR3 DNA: TGTGCCAGCAGCGTAGGCCTAGCGGGGGGCCATAGCGTGCAGTACTTC

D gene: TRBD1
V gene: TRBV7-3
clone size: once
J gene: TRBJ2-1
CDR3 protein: CASSLRAGTGVHEQFF
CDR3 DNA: TGTGCCAGCAGCTTAAGGGCCGGGACAGGGGTCCATGAGCAGTTCTTC

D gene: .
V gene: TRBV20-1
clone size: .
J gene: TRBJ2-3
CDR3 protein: CSAPNIGRLGDTQYF
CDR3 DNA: TGCAGTGCTCCAAATATCGGACGGCTGGGAGATACGCAGTATTTT

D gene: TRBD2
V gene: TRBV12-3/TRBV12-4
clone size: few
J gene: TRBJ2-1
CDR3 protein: CASSFPPASGYNEQFF
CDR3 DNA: TGTGCCAGCAGCTTCCCCCCCGCTAGCGGTTACAATGAGCAGTTCTTC

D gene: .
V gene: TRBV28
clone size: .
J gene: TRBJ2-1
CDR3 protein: CASRPGGDSTYNEQFF
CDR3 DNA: TGTGCCAGCAGACCCGGTGGGGACTCAACCTACAATGAGCAGTTCTTC

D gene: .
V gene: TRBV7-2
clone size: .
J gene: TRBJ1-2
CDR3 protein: CASSRAAGDYTF
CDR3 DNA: TGTGCCAGCAGCCGTGCGGCTGGTGACTACACCTTC

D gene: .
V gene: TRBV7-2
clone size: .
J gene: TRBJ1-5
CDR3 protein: CASSLNRAGDQPQHF
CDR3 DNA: TGTGCCAGCAGCTTGAATCGGGCAGGGGATCAGCCCCAGCATTTT

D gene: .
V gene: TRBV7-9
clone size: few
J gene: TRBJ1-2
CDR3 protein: CACSSLGVNYGYTF
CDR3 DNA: TGTGCCTGCAGCTCTTTAGGAGTTAACTATGGCTACACCTTC

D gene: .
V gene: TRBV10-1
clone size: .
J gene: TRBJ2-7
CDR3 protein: CASSESDSASYEQYF
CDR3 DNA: TGCGCCAGCAGTGAATCGGACAGTGCCTCCTACGAGCAGTACTTC

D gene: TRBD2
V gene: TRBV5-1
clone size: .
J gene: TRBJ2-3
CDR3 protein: CASSLNAGVPFADTQYF
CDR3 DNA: TGCGCCAGCAGCTTGAACGCGGGGGTCCCCTTTGCGGATACGCAGTATTTT

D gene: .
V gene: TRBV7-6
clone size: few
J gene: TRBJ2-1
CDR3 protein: CASSLGQAEQFF
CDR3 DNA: TGTGCCAGCAGCTTAGGTCAGGCTGAGCAGTTCTTC

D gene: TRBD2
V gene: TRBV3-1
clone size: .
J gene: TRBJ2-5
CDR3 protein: CASSQDFLAGGVETQYF
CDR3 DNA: TGTGCCAGCAGCCAAGATTTCCTAGCGGGAGGAGTGGAGACCCAGTACTTC

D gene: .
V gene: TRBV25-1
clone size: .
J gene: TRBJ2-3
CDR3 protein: CASSDGGTQYF
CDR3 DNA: TGTGCCAGCAGTGATGGTGGTACGCAGTATTTT

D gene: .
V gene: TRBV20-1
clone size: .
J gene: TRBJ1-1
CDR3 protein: CSARDWGRTNTEAFF
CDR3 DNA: TGCAGTGCTAGAGATTGGGGACGGACGAACACTGAAGCTTTCTTT

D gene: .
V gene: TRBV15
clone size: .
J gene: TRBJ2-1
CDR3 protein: CATRRSGSGRDEQFF
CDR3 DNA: TGTGCCACCAGGAGATCGGGATCAGGGCGCGATGAGCAGTTCTTC

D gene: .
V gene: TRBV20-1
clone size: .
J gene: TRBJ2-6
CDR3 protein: CSVSSGSGANVLTF
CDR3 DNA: TGCAGTGTCTCAAGCGGTTCTGGGGCCAACGTCCTGACTTTC

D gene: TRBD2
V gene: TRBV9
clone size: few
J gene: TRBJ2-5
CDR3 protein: CASSVGRLGTSAPSLGTQYF
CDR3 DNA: TGTGCCAGCAGCGTAGGGAGGTTGGGGACTAGCGCTCCGTCATTGGGGACCCAGTACTTC

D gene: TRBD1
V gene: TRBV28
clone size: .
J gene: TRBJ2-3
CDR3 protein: CASSQGTGFFTDTQYF
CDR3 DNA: TGTGCCAGCAGTCAAGGGACAGGGTTTTTCACAGATACGCAGTATTTT

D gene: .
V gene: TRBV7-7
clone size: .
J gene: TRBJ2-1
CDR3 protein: CASSDSMSGAYNEQFF
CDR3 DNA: TGTGCTAGCAGCGACTCCATGTCGGGAGCCTACAATGAGCAGTTCTTC

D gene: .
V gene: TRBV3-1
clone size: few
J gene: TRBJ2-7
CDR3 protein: CASSHGTGDYEQYF
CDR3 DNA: TGTGCCAGCAGCCATGGGACGGGTGACTACGAGCAGTACTTC

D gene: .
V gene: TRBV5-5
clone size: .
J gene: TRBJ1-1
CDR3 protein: CASTPRLGQLNEAFF
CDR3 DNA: TGTGCCAGCACTCCCCGGCTGGGGCAGCTCAACGAAGCTTTCTTT

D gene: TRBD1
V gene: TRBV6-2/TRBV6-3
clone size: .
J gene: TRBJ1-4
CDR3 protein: CASQWTGGVEKLFF
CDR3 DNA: TGTGCCAGCCAGTGGACAGGGGGCGTTGAAAAACTGTTTTTT

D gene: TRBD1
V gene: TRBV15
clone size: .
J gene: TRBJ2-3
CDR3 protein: CATSRLRDRADTQYF
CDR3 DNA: TGTGCCACCAGCAGACTCCGGGACAGAGCAGATACGCAGTATTTT

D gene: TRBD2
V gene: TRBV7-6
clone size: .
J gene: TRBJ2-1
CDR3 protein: CASSLTGGRALLEQFF
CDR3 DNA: TGTGCCAGCAGCTTAACGGGCGGGAGGGCCTTGCTAGAGCAGTTCTTC

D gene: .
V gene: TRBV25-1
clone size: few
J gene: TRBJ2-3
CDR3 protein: CASSETAREHTDTQYF
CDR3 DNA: TGTGCCAGCAGTGAGACGGCCAGGGAACATACAGATACGCAGTATTTT

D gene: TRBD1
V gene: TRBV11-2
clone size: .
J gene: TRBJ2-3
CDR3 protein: CASSSPTGTGTDTQYF
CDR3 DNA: TGTGCCAGCAGCTCACCGACTGGGACAGGGACAGATACGCAGTATTTT

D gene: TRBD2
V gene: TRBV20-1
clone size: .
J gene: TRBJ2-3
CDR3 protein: CSATHLAEGTDTQYF
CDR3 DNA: TGCAGTGCCACCCACCTAGCGGAGGGCACAGATACGCAGTATTTT